The rows below give T cell receptor beta chains drawn from one sample of a study of CD8+ T cells in alopecia areata. Only in-frame clones appear in the TCRdb table, and some are missing; sequencing was by immunoSEQ multiplex PCR. The table lists about 110,000 clones, 50% to 65% of them singletons. The input for sequencing was CD4+ T cells sorted from blood, taken at week 24, from a patient treated with tofacitinib. Receptors were obtained from a human donor with alopecia areata. The CDR3 runs from the conserved cysteine through the conserved F or W. A D gene is named only where the DNA matches it firmly. The size entry is marked missing in some rows and otherwise reads once, few, many or a size class.

cdr3_nt | cdr3_aa | d_call | clone_size | j_call | v_call
TGTGCCAGCAGTACATACAGGGGGAAGAATGAAAAACTGTTTTTT | CASSTYRGKNEKLFF | TRBD1 | once | TRBJ1-4 | TRBV27
TGTGCCAGTGCCCAGGGACTCTACGCCAATGAGCAGTTCTTC | CASAQGLYANEQFF | NA | NA | TRBJ2-1 | TRBV6-5
TGCAGCGTTTGGGGTACCTATGGCTACACCTTC | CSVWGTYGYTF | NA | NA | TRBJ1-2 | TRBV29-1
TGTGCCAGCAGCTTAGGCTCCTATAATTCACCCCTCCACTTT | CASSLGSYNSPLHF | NA | few | TRBJ1-6 | TRBV11-2
TGTGCCAGCAGTTACGAGGATCGCCATTCACCCCTCCACTTT | CASSYEDRHSPLHF | NA | NA | TRBJ1-6 | TRBV6-6
TGTGCCAGCAGCTACCCGGACAGGGGATTGGTAGGTGGGGCCAACGTCCTGACTTTC | CASSYPDRGLVGGANVLTF | TRBD1 | NA | TRBJ2-6 | TRBV5-4
TGTGCCAGCAGTACTAGCGGGGTGGAGACCCAGTACTTC | CASSTSGVETQYF | TRBD2 | NA | TRBJ2-5 | TRBV2
TGCAGCGTTTCCTCAGGCCTTAATGAAAAACTGTTTTTT | CSVSSGLNEKLFF | NA | NA | TRBJ1-4 | TRBV29-1
TGTGCCTGGAGTGTAAAAGTTACCTATGGCTACACCTTC | CAWSVKVTYGYTF | NA | NA | TRBJ1-2 | TRBV30
TGTGCCAGCAGCTTAGGCGGCCTTATGAACACTGAAGCTTTCTTT | CASSLGGLMNTEAFF | NA | few | TRBJ1-1 | TRBV7-9
TGTGCCAGCAGCTTAGACCGTCAAGCTTTCTTT | CASSLDRQAFF | NA | NA | TRBJ1-1 | TRBV7-9
TGTGCCAGCAGCTTCCCCGACCCAGTCGAGACCCAGTACTTC | CASSFPDPVETQYF | NA | few | TRBJ2-5 | TRBV7-6
TGTGCCTGGAGTGTACGTGTCGATCAGCCCCAGCATTTT | CAWSVRVDQPQHF | NA | NA | TRBJ1-5 | TRBV30
TGTGCCTGGGATTCCCAGGGGGCGCGGGGCTACACCTTC | CAWDSQGARGYTF | TRBD1 | NA | TRBJ1-2 | TRBV30
TGTGCCAGCAGCCTGGAAACATACGAGCAGTACTTC | CASSLETYEQYF | NA | NA | TRBJ2-7 | TRBV7-2
TGCAGCGTCGACGACCTAGGCGATGGTGGGCAGTTCTTC | CSVDDLGDGGQFF | NA | few | TRBJ2-1 | TRBV29-1
TGTGCCAGCTCACCAGGCATCCTGGGGGAGCAGTACTTC | CASSPGILGEQYF | NA | NA | TRBJ2-7 | TRBV18